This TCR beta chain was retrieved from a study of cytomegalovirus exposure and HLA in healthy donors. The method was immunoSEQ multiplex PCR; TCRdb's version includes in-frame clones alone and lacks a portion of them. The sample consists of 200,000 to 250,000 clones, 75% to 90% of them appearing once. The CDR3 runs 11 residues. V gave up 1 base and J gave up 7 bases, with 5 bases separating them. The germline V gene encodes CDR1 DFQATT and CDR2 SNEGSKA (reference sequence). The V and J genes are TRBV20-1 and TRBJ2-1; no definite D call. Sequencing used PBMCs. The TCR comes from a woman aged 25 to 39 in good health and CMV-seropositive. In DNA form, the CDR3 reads TGCAGTGCTAGAGTTTTTAATGAGCAGTTCTTC. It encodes CSARVFNEQFF.